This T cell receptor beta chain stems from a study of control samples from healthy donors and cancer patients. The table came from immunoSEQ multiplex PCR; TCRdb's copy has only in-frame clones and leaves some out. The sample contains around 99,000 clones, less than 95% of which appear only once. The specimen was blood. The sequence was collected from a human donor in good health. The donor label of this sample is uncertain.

The CDR3 region has the DNA TGTGCCAGCAGAGCAAAGACGACAGGTGTCGCTTTCTTT. It encodes CASRAKTTGVAFF. The chain has TRBV2 and TRBJ1-1; D is possibly TRBD1 (6 bases). V dropped 6 bases and J dropped 11 bases, with 19 bases sitting between them. The germline gives CDR1 SNHLY, CDR2 FYNNEI. This CDR3 has 13 amino acids.